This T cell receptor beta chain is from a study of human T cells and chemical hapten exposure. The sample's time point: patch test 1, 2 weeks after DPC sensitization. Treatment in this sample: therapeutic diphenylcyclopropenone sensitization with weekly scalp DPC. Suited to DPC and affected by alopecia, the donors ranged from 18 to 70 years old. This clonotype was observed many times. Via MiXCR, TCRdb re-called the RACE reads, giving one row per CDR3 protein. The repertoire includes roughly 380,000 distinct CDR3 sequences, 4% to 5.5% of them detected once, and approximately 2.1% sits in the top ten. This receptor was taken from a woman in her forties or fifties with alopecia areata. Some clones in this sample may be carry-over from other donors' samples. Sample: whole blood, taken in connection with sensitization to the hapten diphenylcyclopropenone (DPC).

The CDR3 nucleotides read TGTGCCAGCAGTTGGGTCCCGGGGGCCACTGAAGCTTTCTTT. This codes for CASSWVPGATEAFF. V is TRBV27 and J is TRBJ1-1; D perhaps matches TRBD1 (6 bases). Trimming took off 4 bases at V and 4 bases at J, with 13 bases between the two ends. Germline lookup yields CDR1 MNHEY and CDR2 SMNVEV (reference sequence). CDR3 size: 14 residues.